This T cell receptor beta chain derives from a study of T cell repertoires in cytomegalovirus infection. Study-level background: Selected CMV epitopes included recently identified HLA-C-restricted ones as well as well-studied HLA-B-restricted ones. Matching HLA type and CMV infection were both indicated by public TCR beta signatures. General study findings and limits: The ex vivo response was dominated by HLA-C-restricted CMV-specific TCR beta clonotypes. Cumulative frequency of public TCR beta families picked out carriers of CMV plus the relevant HLA.

A remark on this clonotype: What it binds is unknown.

The CDR3 has 16 amino acids. Germline loops: CDR1 SGHRS, CDR2 YFSETQ. Trimming at V came to 1 base and at J to 4 bases, leaving 7 bases not matched to a gene. From the reads, TCRdb called clonotypes with MiXCR, one entry per CDR3 protein. The data contain some 940,000 distinct CDR3 sequences, about a third of them singletons. The sample was cultured CD8+ T cells from PBMCs, taken from culture after CMV antigen stimulation. This TCR came from a human donor in good health (CMV status not recorded). Some clones in this sample may be carry-over from other donors' samples. This sequence joins TRBV5-1 and TRBJ2-1, with 8 bases identical to TRBD1. CDR3 coding DNA: TGCGCCAGCAGCTTGATCTCGGACAGGGATTACAATGAGCAGTTCTTC. Its protein is CASSLISDRDYNEQFF.